The 31 T cell receptor beta chains below all came from one sample that was sequenced in a study of shared clonotypes between healthy human individuals. The table came from immunoSEQ multiplex PCR; TCRdb's copy has only in-frame clones and leaves some out. This table holds more than 850,000 clones, approximately 80% found once. Sequenced material: memory CD4+ T cells from PBMCs. Specified subset: CD45RA-negative fraction. These receptors originate from a man aged 18 to 29 in good health. Some clones in this sample may be carry-over from other donors' samples.

The chain is built from TRBV2 and TRBJ1-4; TRBD1 might be the D (6 bases). With 7 bases removed from V and 2 bases from J, the gap between germline ends came to 11 bases. The germline CDR1 and CDR2 sequences are SNHLY and FYNNEI. CDR3 length: 14 residues. In DNA, the CDR3 is TGTGCCAGCAACAAAGACAGGACTAATGAAAAACTGTTTTTT. Amino acid sequence: CASNKDRTNEKLFF.

V gene TRBV2 combines with J gene TRBJ2-3, with D perhaps TRBD1 (5 bases). Trimming cost V 6 bases and J 5 bases, with 12 bases left between them. In germline, CDR1 is SNHLY, CDR2 FYNNEI. The CDR3 length is 13 residues. CDR3 protein: CASRAGSGDTQYF. CDR3 nucleotides: TGTGCCAGCAGGGCAGGGTCGGGAGATACGCAGTATTTT.

This chain links TRBV27 with TRBJ2-1; D uncertain. The CDR3 is made up of 17 amino acids. The V gene lost 6 bases and the J gene lost 3 bases, with 21 bases spanning the gap. The germline V gene has CDR1 MNHEY and CDR2 SMNVEV (reference sequence). The DNA of the CDR3 is TGTGCCAGCAGCCCCTCTTCCACGGGTTCCCTCTACAATGAGCAGTTCTTC. It is translated as CASSPSSTGSLYNEQFF.

The chain employs TRBV7-3 and TRBJ2-7; 10 nucleotides align to TRBD1. Germline CDR1 reads SGHTA; CDR2 reads FQGTGA. The CDR3 extends over 15 amino acids. The ends lost 2 bases at V and 4 bases at J; junction bases unmatched: 5. CDR3 loop: CASSLLPGQGYEQYF. CDR3 nucleotide sequence: TGTGCCAGCAGCTTACTCCCGGGACAGGGGTACGAGCAGTACTTC.

V and J are TRBV19 and TRBJ1-2; 11 nucleotides match TRBD1. CDR3 length equals 15 residues. With 6 bases clipped from V and 4 bases from J, the junction kept 7 bases outside the gene matches. Germline-derived CDR1 and CDR2 are LNHDA and SQIVND (reference sequence). The CDR3 protein is CASRADRGLAYGYTF. The CDR3 coding sequence is TGTGCCAGTAGGGCGGACAGGGGGCTGGCCTATGGCTACACCTTC.

The genes are TRBV2 and TRBJ2-7; D perhaps matches TRBD2 (6 bases). V was trimmed by 7 bases and J by 6 bases, leaving 16 bases between them. This CDR3 spans 13 amino acids. Per germline, CDR1 SNHLY and CDR2 FYNNEI. The CDR3 sequence is CASNFRERGEQYF. CDR3 DNA sequence: TGTGCCAGCAATTTCCGGGAGAGAGGCGAGCAGTACTTC.

The rearrangement links TRBV27 to TRBJ2-6; D uncertain. CDR1 is MNHEY, CDR2 SMNVEV, per germline (reference sequence). CDR3 length: 15 amino acids. V dropped 3 bases and J dropped 4 bases, with 10 bases sitting between them. CDR3 bases: TGTGCCAGCAGTTTTTCGAGGAACGGGGCCAACGTCCTGACTTTC. It specifies CASSFSRNGANVLTF.

The chain couples TRBV25-1 to TRBJ2-3; 9 bases agree with TRBD1. This CDR3 has 16 amino acids. The germline CDR1 and CDR2 sequences are MGHDK and SYGVNS. J gave up 2 bases and V 1 base, and 4 bases lay outside the gene matches. CDR3 bases: TGTGCCAGCAGTGAATTAGGACAGGGGACCACAGATACGCAGTATTTT. This translates into CASSELGQGTTDTQYF.

The rearrangement joins TRBV29-1 to TRBJ2-1; 15 positions agree with TRBD2. The CDR3 has 17 amino acids. V shed 6 bases, J shed 4 bases, and the junction held 10 bases outside the gene matches. The V gene's germline CDR1 is SQVTM and CDR2 ANQGSEA. The CDR3 nucleotides read TGCAGCGTGTGGTACTCCGGACTAGCGGGAGGGTACAATGAGCAGTTCTTC. Amino acid sequence: CSVWYSGLAGGYNEQFF.

J is TRBJ2-2 and V is TRBV5-1, with D maybe TRBD2 (6 bases). Trimming removed 2 bases from V and 7 bases from J, with 15 bases in between. Germline V gene sequence: CDR1 SGHRS, CDR2 YFSETQ. The CDR3 extends over 15 amino acids. CDR3 sequence reads: CASSLQLALGGELFF. DNA of the CDR3: TGCGCCAGCAGCTTACAACTAGCTCTTGGCGGGGAGCTGTTTTTT.

A word on this clone: This specimen includes other DNA sequences encoding the same CDR3. The chain joins TRBV18 to TRBJ1-1; D uncertain. The CDR3 loop spans 12 amino acids. V lost 4 bases to trimming and J lost 1 base, with 4 bases between them. The germline V gene has CDR1 KGHSH and CDR2 LQKENI. The CDR3 reads CASSQGNTEAFF. In DNA form, the CDR3 reads TGTGCCAGCTCACAAGGGAACACTGAAGCTTTCTTT.

The CDR3 reads CASSGEPVYGYTF. CDR3 nucleotide sequence: TGTGCCAGCAGTGGAGAACCCGTCTATGGCTACACCTTC. The chain combines TRBV2 with TRBJ1-2; D call uncertain. The CDR3 runs to 13 residues. Trimming took 4 bases from V and 4 from J, leaving 10 bases between them. Germline V CDR1 and CDR2: SNHLY, FYNNEI.

The J gene is TRBJ1-3, the V gene TRBV10-3, with 9 bases matching TRBD1. The CDR3 consists of 18 residues. V was clipped by 5 bases and J by 0 bases; unmatched bases: 11. Germline lookup yields CDR1 ENHRY and CDR2 SYGVKD. CDR3 DNA sequence: TGTGCCATCAGTCCAGACAGGGGGGACCTACGCTCTGGAAACACCATATATTTT. Translated: CAISPDRGDLRSGNTIYF.

The chain has TRBV12-5 and TRBJ2-3; weak D call: TRBD1 (6 bases). V was shortened by 3 bases and J by 6 bases, with 10 bases between the two germline ends. The CDR3 totals 13 residues. Looked up from germline, CDR1 is LGHNT and CDR2 is FRNRAP. CDR3 coding DNA: TGTGCTAGTGGTTTACAGGGTTTCGATACGCAGTATTTT. It yields the protein CASGLQGFDTQYF. Full variable domain (missing parts from reference TRBV12-5 and TRBJ2-3): DARVTQTPRHKVTEMGQEVTMRCQPILGHNTVFWYRQTMMQGLELLAYFRNRAPLDDSGMPKDRFSAEMPDATLATLKIQPSEPRDSAVYFCASGLQGFDTQYFGPGTRLTVL.

This chain uses TRBV6-1 with TRBJ1-3, with 7 bases that match TRBD1. The CDR3 runs 15 residues. V gave up 6 bases and J gave up 2 bases; unmatched junction bases: 7. Germline V gives CDR1 MNHNS, CDR2 SASEGT. CDR3 protein: CASSGRTGTGNTIYF. CDR3 nucleotide sequence: TGTGCCAGCAGCGGTCGGACAGGCACTGGAAACACCATATATTTT.

This clone has only one observation. This sequence joins TRBV7-6 and TRBJ2-4; 9 bases line up with TRBD2. Looked up from germline, CDR1 is SGHVS and CDR2 is FNYEAQ. Trimming cost V 0 bases and J 4 bases; bases outside gene matches: 4. The CDR3 is 16 amino acids. The CDR3 loop reads CASSLARSGRKNIQYF. The CDR3, as DNA: TGTGCCAGCAGCTTAGCTAGAAGCGGGAGGAAAAACATTCAGTACTTC.

In nucleotides, the CDR3 is TGTGCCAGCGGGACAGGGGTTGCCTTCAATCAGCCCCAGCATTTT. Encoded protein: CASGTGVAFNQPQHF. The chain couples TRBV6-1 to TRBJ1-5; 10 bases fit TRBD1. Trimming cost V 8 bases and J 3 bases; bases outside gene matches: 7. The germline gives CDR1 MNHNS, CDR2 SASEGT. The CDR3 totals 15 residues.

The chain links TRBV10-1 to TRBJ2-7; 9 bases align to TRBD1. From germline, CDR1 is WNHNN and CDR2 SYGVQD (reference sequence). The CDR3 runs 14 residues. Trimming cost V 6 bases and J 6 bases; bases outside gene matches: 9. CDR3: CASRRDREGSEQYF. The CDR3 DNA sequence: TGCGCCAGCAGACGGGACAGGGAGGGGAGCGAGCAGTACTTC.

The chain employs TRBV6-1 and TRBJ1-1, with 8 bases aligning to TRBD1. In germline, CDR1 is MNHNS, CDR2 SASEGT. V was clipped by 6 bases and J by 5 bases; unmatched bases: 11. The CDR3 has 15 residues. The CDR3 region is CASRGQTGVDTEAFF. The DNA of the CDR3 is TGTGCCAGCAGGGGCCAGACAGGGGTTGATACTGAAGCTTTCTTT.

J is TRBJ1-2 and V is TRBV28, with TRBD1 matching 7 bases. The CDR3 extends over 12 amino acids. Trimming removed 6 bases from V and 5 bases from J; junction bases left unmatched: 3. The germline V gene encodes CDR1 MDHEN and CDR2 SYDVKM. The CDR3 DNA reads as TGTGCCAGCAGGACAGGGACTTATGGCTACACCTTC. Its protein product is CASRTGTYGYTF.

This chain joins TRBV19 and TRBJ2-7; 8 bases agree with TRBD1. The CDR3 has 14 residues. V was clipped by 6 bases and J by 3 bases; unmatched bases: 7. In germline, CDR1 is LNHDA, CDR2 SQIVND (reference sequence). The CDR3 nucleotides are TGTGCCAGTAGCCCTAGGGACAGGCTCTACGAGCAGTACTTC. It encodes CASSPRDRLYEQYF.

This sequence joins TRBV11-2 and TRBJ2-2, with D perhaps TRBD2 (6 bases). The CDR3 length is 13 residues. Trimming took off 3 bases at V and 5 bases at J, with 7 bases between the two ends. The V gene's germline CDR1 is SGHAT and CDR2 FQNNGV. CDR3 region: CASSFRETGELFF. As DNA, the CDR3 is TGTGCCAGCAGCTTTCGGGAGACCGGGGAGCTGTTTTTT.

The chain combines TRBV2 with TRBJ2-3; D is ambiguous. Germline V gives CDR1 SNHLY, CDR2 FYNNEI. Deletions cut 3 bases from V and 4 bases from J, with 8 bases between. The CDR3 loop spans 13 amino acids. In DNA form, the CDR3 reads TGTGCCAGCAGTGACAGGTCGGCAGATACGCAGTATTTT. Translating it yields CASSDRSADTQYF.

V gene TRBV7-9 combines with J gene TRBJ2-3; no clear D. V was shortened by 2 bases and J by 0 bases, with 6 bases between the two germline ends. Germline V gene data show CDR1 as SEHNR and CDR2 as FQNEAQ (reference sequence). CDR3 length: 14 amino acids. CDR3 coding DNA: TGTGCCAGCAGCTTATTCGGCAGCACAGATACGCAGTATTTT. Translation gives CASSLFGSTDTQYF.

The V gene is TRBV28, the J gene TRBJ1-4, with D uncertain. CDR3 length equals 18 residues. Germline V gives CDR1 MDHEN, CDR2 SYDVKM. V lost 7 bases, J lost 3 bases, and 24 bases lay in between. The CDR3 DNA reads TGTGCCAGCACCAACGGACTCCGCAGGCAACGGTCTAATGAAAAACTGTTTTTT. Translating it yields CASTNGLRRQRSNEKLFF.

CDR3 residues: CASSLSPGINYGYTF. CDR3 bases: TGTGCCAGCAGTTTATCCCCAGGTATAAACTATGGCTACACCTTC. This chain connects TRBV28 to TRBJ1-2; no firm D call. Germline V gene sequence: CDR1 MDHEN, CDR2 SYDVKM. Between the trimmed V and J ends, which lost 1 base and 2 bases, there was a span of 11 bases. The CDR3 has 15 amino acids.

A note on this clone: The same CDR3 can be traced to other DNA sequences in this sample. This sequence joins TRBV28 and TRBJ1-2, with no clear D. Between the trimmed V and J ends, which lost 2 bases and 4 bases, there was a span of 8 bases. This CDR3 is built from 13 residues. Germline CDR1 reads MDHEN; CDR2 reads SYDVKM. The CDR3 DNA is TGTGCCAGCAGTTTAGCAGGCGGCTATGGCTACACCTTC. Its protein is CASSLAGGYGYTF.

The chain couples TRBV7-3 to TRBJ2-7; weak D call: TRBD1 (6 bases). This CDR3 contains 16 residues. V lost 8 bases, J lost 1 base, and 21 bases lay in between. Germline V gene lookup returns CDR1 SGHTA and CDR2 FQGTGA. The CDR3 reads CASYLPGHRRSYEQYF. DNA for the CDR3: TGTGCCAGCTACCTACCGGGACACCGGCGTTCCTACGAGCAGTACTTC. The variable domain in full, completed from reference TRBV7-3 and TRBJ2-7, reads GAGVSQTPSNKVTEKGKYVELRCDPISGHTALYWYRQSLGQGPEFLIYFQGTGAADDSGLPNDRFFAVRPEGSVSTLKIQRTERGDSAVYLCASYLPGHRRSYEQYFGPGTRLTVT.

The V call is TRBV27, the J call TRBJ1-5; a possible D gene is TRBD1 (6 bases). CDR3 length: 15 residues. Germline CDR1 reads MNHEY; CDR2 reads SMNVEV (reference sequence). The V end was cut by 2 bases, the J end by 4 bases, with 12 bases between. Written as DNA, the CDR3 is TGTGCCAGCAGTTTAGGGGGCCCGACGAATCAGCCCCAGCATTTT. The encoded protein is CASSLGGPTNQPQHF.

The genes are TRBV11-2 and TRBJ2-7; no reliable D call. The CDR3 contains 15 residues. CDR1 SGHAT and CDR2 FQNNGV come from the germline V gene. Deletions cut 5 bases from V and 0 bases from J, with 14 bases between. The CDR3 loop is CASSPRVLGSYEQYF. CDR3 DNA sequence: TGTGCCAGCAGCCCGAGAGTTTTGGGCTCCTACGAGCAGTACTTC.

The J gene is TRBJ1-4, the V gene TRBV27; TRBD1 is a possible D gene (5 bases). The CDR3 contains 13 residues. Trimming shortened V by 6 bases and J by 10 bases, and 15 bases separated the two germline ends. CDR1 is MNHEY, CDR2 SMNVEV, per germline (reference sequence). CDR3 sequence reads: CASSQQAGGKLFF. Here the CDR3 DNA reads TGTGCCAGCAGCCAACAGGCCGGGGGAAAACTGTTTTTT.